This T cell receptor (beta chain) was retrieved from a study of T cells after yellow fever vaccination. Trimming cost V 0 bases and J 8 bases, with 17 bases left between them. This CDR3 contains 16 residues. The germline V gene has CDR1 SGHTA and CDR2 FQGNSA. A 5'RACE template-switching step, the method used to make TCR cDNA, added a universal primer site and UMIs. TCRdb fed the 5' RACE reads into MiXCR, producing one record per CDR3 protein. Of about 340,000 distinct CDR3 sequences listed, around 12% are singletons. Study findings and constraints: Repertoires sorted by FACS could include abundant clonotypes that are contaminants from the bulk population. The booster saw the reappearance of most primary-vaccination clones (nearly 98% CD4, about 88% CD8). A small share of clonotypes appeared in both CD4 and CD8 compartments.

The table lists this clonotype with a few counts. Antigen unknown. The origin of this receptor is a man between 18 and 29 years old who received the YFV17D yellow fever vaccine. The sequenced sample was CD4+ T cells sorted from PBMCs, obtained 15 days after the yellow fever booster vaccination. The rearrangement joins TRBV7-2 to TRBJ2-1; D tentatively fits TRBD1 or TRBD2 (5 bases each). For the CDR3, the DNA is TGTGCCAGCAGCTTAGCGGGGCGGCTTACGCGGGATGAGCAGTTCTTC. This translates into CASSLAGRLTRDEQFF.